This T cell receptor (beta chain) was identified during a study of blood T cell repertoires in COVID-19. Germline CDR1 PRHDT, CDR2 FYEKMQ (reference sequence). This CDR3 contains 18 residues. J was trimmed by 4 bases and V by 0 bases; bases with no gene match: 9. The repertoire was sequenced with immunoSEQ multiplex PCR; TCRdb's copy has only in-frame clones and lacks some. The sample yields 250,000 or so clones, about 88% seen once. Either two negative PCRs, clearance, or symptom resolution qualified Cohort 3 donors as recovered. This clonotype originated in a woman aged 45-59 years who had recovered from COVID-19. Sample: PBMCs or T cells enriched from blood (not recorded which). V usage is TRBV13 and J usage is TRBJ2-1; 10 nucleotides agree with TRBD2. The CDR3 loop reads CASSLGLAGAIRYNEQFF. The DNA for the CDR3 is TGTGCCAGCAGCTTAGGGCTAGCGGGGGCCATTCGATACAATGAGCAGTTCTTC.